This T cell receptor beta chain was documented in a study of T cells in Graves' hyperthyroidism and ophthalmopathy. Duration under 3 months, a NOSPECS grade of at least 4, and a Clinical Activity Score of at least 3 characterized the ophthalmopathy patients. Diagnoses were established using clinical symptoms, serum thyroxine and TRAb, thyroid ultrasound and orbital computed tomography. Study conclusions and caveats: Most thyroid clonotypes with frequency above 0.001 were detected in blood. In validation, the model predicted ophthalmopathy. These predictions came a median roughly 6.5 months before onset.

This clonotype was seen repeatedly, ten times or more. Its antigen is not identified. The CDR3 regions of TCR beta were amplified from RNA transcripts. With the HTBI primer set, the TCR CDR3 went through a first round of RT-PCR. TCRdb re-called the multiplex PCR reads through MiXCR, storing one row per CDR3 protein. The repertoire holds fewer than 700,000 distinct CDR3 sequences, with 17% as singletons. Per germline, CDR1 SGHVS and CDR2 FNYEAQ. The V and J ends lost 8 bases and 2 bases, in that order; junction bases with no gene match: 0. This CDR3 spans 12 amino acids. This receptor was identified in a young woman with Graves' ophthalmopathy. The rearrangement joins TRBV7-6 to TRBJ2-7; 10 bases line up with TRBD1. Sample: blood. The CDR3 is CASGTGAYEQYF. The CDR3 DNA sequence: TGTGCCAGCGGGACAGGGGCCTACGAGCAGTACTTC.